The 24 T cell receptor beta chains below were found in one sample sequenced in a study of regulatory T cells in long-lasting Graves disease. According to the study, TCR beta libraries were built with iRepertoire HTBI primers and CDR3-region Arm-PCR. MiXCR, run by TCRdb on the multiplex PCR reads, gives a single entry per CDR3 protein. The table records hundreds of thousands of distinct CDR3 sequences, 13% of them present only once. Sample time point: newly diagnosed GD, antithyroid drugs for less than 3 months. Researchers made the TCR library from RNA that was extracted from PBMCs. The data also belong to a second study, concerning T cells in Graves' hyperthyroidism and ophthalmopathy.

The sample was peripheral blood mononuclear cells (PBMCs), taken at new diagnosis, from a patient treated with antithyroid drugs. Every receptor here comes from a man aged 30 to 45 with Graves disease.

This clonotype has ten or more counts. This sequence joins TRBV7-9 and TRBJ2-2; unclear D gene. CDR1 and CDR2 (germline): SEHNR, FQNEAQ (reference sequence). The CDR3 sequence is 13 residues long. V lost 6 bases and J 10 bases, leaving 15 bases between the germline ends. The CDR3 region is CASRGAVREELFF. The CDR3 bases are TGTGCCAGCAGAGGAGCAGTCCGTGAGGAGCTGTTTTTT. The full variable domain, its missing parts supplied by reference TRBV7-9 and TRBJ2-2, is DTGVSQNPRHKITKRGQNVTFRCDPISEHNRLYWYRQTLGQGPEFLTYFQNEAQLEKSRLLSDRFSAERPKGSFSTLEIQRTEQGDSAMYLCASRGAVREELFFGEGSRLTVL.

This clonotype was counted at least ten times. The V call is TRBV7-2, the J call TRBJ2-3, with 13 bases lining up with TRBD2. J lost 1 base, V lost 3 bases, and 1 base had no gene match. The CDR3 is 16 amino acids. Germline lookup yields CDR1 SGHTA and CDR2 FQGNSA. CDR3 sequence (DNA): TGTGCCAGCAGCTTTGGACTAGCGGGGGGCACAGATACGCAGTATTTT. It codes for CASSFGLAGGTDTQYF.

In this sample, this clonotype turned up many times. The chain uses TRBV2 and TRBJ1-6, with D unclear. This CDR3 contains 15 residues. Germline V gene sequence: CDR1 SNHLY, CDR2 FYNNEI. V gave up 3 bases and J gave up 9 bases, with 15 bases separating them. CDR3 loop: CASSESGSGRSPLHF. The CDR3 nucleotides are TGTGCCAGCAGTGAGTCAGGCAGTGGACGTTCACCCCTCCACTTT.

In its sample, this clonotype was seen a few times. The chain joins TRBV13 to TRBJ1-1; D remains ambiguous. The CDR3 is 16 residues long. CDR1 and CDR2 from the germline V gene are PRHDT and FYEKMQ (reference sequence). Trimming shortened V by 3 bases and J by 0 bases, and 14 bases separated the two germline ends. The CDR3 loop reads CASSLWSAHVNTEAFF. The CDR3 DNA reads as TGTGCCAGCAGCTTGTGGTCGGCACACGTGAACACTGAAGCTTTCTTT.

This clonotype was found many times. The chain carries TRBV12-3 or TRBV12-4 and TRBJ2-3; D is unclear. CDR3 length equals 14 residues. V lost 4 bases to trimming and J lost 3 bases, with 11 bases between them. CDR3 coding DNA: TGTGCCAGCAGTTCCTCCGGGCCGACAGATACGCAGTATTTT. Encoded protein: CASSSSGPTDTQYF.

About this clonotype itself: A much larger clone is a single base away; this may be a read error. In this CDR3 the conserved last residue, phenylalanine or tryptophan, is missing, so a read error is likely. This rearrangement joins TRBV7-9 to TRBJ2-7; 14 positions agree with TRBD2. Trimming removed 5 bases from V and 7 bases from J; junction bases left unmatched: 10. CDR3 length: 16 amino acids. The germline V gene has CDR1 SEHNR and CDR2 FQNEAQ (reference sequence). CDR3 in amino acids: CASSRSGGTSGSEQYL. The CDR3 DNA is TGTGCCAGCAGCCGATCCGGTGGGACTAGCGGGAGTGAGCAGTACCTC.

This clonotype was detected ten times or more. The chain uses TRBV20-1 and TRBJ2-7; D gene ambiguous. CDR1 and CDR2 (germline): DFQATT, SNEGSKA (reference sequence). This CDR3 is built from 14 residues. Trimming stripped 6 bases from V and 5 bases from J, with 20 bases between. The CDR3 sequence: CSASSGLLPDEQYF. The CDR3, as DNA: TGCAGTGCATCCTCCGGCCTACTCCCCGACGAGCAGTACTTC.

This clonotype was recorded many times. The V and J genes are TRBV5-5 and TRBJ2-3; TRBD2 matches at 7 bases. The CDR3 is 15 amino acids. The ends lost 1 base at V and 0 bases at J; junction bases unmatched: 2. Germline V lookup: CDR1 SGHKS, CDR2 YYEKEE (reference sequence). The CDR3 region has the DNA TGTGCCAGCAGCTTGCCTAGCGGAAGCACAGATACGCAGTATTTT. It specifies CASSLPSGSTDTQYF.

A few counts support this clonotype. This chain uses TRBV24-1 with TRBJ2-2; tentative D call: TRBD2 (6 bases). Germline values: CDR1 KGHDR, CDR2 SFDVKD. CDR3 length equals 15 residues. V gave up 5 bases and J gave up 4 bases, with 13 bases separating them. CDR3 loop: CATSGGGRGTGELFF. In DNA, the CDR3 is TGTGCCACCAGTGGAGGAGGGCGCGGCACCGGGGAGCTGTTTTTT.

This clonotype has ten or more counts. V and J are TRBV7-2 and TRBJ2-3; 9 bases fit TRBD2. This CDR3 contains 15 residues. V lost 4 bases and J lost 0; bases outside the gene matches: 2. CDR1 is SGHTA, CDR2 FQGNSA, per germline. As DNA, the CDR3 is TGTGCCAGCAGCTACGGACTAGCGAGCACAGATACGCAGTATTTT. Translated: CASSYGLASTDTQYF.

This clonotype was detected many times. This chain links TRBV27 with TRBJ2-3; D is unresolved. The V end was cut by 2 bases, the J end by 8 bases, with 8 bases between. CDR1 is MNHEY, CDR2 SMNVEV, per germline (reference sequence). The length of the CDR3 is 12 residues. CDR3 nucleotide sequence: TGTGCCAGCAGTTTACCGACGGGTACGCAGTATTTT. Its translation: CASSLPTGTQYF.

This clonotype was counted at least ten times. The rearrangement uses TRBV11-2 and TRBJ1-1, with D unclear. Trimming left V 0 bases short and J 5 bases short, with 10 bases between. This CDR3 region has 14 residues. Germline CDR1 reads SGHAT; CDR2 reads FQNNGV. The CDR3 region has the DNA TGTGCCAGCAGCTTAGACGGGCCAGAGACTGAAGCTTTCTTT. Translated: CASSLDGPETEAFF. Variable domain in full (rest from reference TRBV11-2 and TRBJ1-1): EAGVAQSPRYKIIEKRQSVAFWCNPISGHATLYWYQQILGQGPKLLIQFQNNGVVDDSQLPKDRFSAERLKGVDSTLKIQPAKLEDSAVYLCASSLDGPETEAFFGQGTRLTVV.

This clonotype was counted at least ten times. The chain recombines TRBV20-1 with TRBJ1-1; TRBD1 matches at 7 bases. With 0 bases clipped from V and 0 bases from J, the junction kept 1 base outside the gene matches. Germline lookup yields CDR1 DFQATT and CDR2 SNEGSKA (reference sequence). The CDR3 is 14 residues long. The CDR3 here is CSARDQGVNTEAFF. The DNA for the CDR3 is TGCAGTGCTAGAGATCAGGGGGTGAACACTGAAGCTTTCTTT.

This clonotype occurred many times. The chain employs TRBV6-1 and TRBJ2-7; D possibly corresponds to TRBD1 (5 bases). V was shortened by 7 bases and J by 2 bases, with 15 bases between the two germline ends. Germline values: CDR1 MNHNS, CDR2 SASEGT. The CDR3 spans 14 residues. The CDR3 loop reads CASTKKAGPYEQYF. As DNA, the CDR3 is TGTGCCAGCACAAAGAAGGCAGGGCCCTACGAGCAGTACTTC.

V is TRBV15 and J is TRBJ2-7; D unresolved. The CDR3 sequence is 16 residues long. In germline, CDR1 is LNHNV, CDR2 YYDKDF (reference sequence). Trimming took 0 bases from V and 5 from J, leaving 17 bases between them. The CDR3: CATSRDGDPVGDEQYF. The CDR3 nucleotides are TGTGCCACCAGCAGAGATGGAGACCCCGTCGGCGACGAGCAGTACTTC.

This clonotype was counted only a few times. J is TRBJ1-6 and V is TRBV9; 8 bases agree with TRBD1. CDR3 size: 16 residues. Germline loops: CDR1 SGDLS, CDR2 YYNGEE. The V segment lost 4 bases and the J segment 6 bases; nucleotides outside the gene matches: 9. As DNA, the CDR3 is TGTGCCAGCAGCCCAAGCTTGGGACAGGCTAATTCACCCCTCCACTTT. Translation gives CASSPSLGQANSPLHF.

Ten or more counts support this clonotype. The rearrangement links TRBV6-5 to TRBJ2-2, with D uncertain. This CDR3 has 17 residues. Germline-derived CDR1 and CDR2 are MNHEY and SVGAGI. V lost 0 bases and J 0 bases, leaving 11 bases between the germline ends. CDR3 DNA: TGTGCCAGCAGTTACTCATTGGCGAGCGCGAACACCGGGGAGCTGTTTTTT. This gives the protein CASSYSLASANTGELFF.

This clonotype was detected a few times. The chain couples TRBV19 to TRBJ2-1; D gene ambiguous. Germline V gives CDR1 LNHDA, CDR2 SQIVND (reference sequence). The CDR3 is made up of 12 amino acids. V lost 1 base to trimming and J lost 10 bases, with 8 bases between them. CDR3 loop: CASSIGAEEQFF. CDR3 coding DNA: TGTGCCAGTAGTATAGGGGCAGAGGAGCAGTTCTTC.

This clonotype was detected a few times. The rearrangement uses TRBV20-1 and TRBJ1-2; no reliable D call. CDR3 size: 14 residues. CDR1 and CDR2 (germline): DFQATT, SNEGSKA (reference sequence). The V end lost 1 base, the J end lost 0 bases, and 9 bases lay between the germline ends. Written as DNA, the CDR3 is TGCAGTGCTAGAGCGGATGGTCCTAACTATGGCTACACCTTC. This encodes CSARADGPNYGYTF.

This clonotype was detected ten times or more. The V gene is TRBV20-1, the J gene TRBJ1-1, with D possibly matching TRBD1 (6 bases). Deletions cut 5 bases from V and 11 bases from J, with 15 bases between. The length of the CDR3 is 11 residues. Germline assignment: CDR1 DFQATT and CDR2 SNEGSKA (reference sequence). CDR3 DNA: TGCAGTGCTCGGACAGTTGGGGTGGCTTTCTTT. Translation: CSARTVGVAFF.

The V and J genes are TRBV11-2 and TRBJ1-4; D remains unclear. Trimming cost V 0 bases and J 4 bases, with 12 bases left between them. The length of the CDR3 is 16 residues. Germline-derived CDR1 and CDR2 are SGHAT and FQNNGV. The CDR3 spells CASSLDRGRGNEKLFF. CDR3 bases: TGTGCCAGCAGCTTAGATCGAGGGCGGGGTAATGAAAAACTGTTTTTT.

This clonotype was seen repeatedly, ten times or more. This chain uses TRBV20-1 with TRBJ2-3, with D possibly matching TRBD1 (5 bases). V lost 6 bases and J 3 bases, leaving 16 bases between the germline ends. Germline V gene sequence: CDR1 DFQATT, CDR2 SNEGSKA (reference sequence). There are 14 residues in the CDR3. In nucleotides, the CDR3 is TGCAGTGCCCATTCGGTGTCAGGGACAGATACGCAGTATTTT. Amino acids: CSAHSVSGTDTQYF.

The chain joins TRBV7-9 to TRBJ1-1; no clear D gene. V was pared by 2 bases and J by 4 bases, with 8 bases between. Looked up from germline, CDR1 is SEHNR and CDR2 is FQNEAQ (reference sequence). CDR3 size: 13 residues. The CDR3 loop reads CASSLIEVTEAFF. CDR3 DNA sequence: TGTGCCAGCAGCTTAATAGAGGTCACTGAAGCTTTCTTT.

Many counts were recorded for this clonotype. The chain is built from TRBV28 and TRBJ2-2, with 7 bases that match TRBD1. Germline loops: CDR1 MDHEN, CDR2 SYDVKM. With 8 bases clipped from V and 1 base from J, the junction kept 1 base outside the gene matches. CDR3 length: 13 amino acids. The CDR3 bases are TGTGCCAGCGGACAGGAGAACACCGGGGAGCTGTTTTTT. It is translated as CASGQENTGELFF.